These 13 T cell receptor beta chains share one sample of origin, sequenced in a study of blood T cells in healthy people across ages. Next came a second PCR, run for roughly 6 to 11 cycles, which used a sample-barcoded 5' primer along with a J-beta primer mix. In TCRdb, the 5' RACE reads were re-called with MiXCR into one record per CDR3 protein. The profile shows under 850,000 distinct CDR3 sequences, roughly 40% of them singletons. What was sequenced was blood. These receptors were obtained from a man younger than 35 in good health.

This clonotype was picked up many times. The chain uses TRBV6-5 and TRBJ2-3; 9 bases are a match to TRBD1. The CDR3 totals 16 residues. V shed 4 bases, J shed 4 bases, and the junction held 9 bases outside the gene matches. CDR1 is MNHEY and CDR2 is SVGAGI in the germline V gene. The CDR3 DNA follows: TGTGCCAGCAGTTCCCCGGGACAGGGAGGTCCAGATACGCAGTATTTT. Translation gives CASSSPGQGGPDTQYF.

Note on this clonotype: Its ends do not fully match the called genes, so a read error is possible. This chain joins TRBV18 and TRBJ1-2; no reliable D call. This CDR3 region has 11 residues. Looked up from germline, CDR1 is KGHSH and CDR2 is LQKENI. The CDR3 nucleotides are TGTGCCAGCTCACGGGAAGGTGGCTGCACCTTC. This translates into CASSREGGCTF. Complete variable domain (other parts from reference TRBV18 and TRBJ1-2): NAGVMQNPRHLVRRRGQEARLRCSPMKGHSHVYWYRQLPEEGLKFMVYLQKENIIDESGMPKERFSAEFPKEGPSILRIQQVVRGDSAAYFCASSREGGCTFGSGTRLTVV.

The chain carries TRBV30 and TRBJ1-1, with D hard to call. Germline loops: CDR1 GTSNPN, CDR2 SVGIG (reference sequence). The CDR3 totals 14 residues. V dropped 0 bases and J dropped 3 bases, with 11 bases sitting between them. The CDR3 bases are TGTGCCTGGAGTGTTCTTCCTTCGTACACTGAAGCTTTCTTT. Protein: CAWSVLPSYTEAFF.

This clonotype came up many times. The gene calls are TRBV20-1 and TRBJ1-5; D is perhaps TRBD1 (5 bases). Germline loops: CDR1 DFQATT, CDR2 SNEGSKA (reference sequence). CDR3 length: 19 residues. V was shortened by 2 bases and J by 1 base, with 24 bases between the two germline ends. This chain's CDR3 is CSARSPFPLGGESNQPQHF. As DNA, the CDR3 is TGCAGTGCTAGATCCCCTTTCCCACTCGGGGGGGAAAGCAATCAGCCCCAGCATTTT.

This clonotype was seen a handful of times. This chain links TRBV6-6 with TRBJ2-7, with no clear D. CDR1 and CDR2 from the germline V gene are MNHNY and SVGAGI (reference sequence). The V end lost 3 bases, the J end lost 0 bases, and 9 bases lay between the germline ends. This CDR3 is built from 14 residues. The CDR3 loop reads CASSYQPVSYEQYF. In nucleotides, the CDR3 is TGTGCCAGCAGTTATCAACCAGTCTCCTACGAGCAGTACTTC.

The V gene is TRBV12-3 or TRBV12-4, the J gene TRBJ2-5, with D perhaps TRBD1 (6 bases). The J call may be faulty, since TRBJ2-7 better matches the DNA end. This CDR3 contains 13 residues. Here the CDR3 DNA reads TGTGCCAGCAGTTCACTCAGGGGTAGCGAGCAGTACTTC. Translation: CASSSLRGSEQYF.

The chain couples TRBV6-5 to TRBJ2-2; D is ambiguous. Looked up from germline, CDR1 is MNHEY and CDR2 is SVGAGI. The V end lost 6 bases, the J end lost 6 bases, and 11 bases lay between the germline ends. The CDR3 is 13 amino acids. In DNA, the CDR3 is TGTGCCAGCAGGGATGCCCAAGCCGGGGAGCTGTTTTTT. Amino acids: CASRDAQAGELFF.

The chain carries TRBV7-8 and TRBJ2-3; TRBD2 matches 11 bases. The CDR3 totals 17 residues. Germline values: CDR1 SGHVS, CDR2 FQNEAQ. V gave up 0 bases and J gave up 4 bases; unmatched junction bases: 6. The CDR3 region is CASSLALLAGDADTQYF. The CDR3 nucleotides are TGTGCCAGCAGCTTAGCGCTACTAGCGGGGGATGCAGATACGCAGTATTTT.

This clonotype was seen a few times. The CDR3 DNA reads as TGTGCCAGCAGAAGGCTCCCCGGCACAGATACGCAGTATTTT. As protein: CASRRLPGTDTQYF. The chain joins TRBV12-3 or TRBV12-4 to TRBJ2-3; D not resolved. This CDR3 has 14 amino acids. V was shortened by 6 bases and J by 1 base, with 11 bases between the two germline ends.

This chain's CDR3 is CASSVPGTSSYNEQFF. CDR3 nucleotides: TGTGCCAGCAGCGTTCCTGGGACTAGCTCCTACAATGAGCAGTTCTTC. The V and J genes are TRBV5-4 and TRBJ2-1; 8 bases are shared with TRBD2. The CDR3 length is 16 residues. The germline CDR1 and CDR2 sequences are SGHNT and YYREEE (reference sequence). J was trimmed by 0 bases and V by 4 bases; bases with no gene match: 6.

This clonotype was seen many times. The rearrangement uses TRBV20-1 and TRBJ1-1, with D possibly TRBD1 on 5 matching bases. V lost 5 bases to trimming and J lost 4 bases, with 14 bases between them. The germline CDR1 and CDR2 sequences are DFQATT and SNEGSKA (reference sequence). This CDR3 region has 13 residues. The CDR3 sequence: CSAGQGSLTEAFF. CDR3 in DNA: TGCAGTGCTGGGCAGGGCAGTCTCACTGAAGCTTTCTTT.

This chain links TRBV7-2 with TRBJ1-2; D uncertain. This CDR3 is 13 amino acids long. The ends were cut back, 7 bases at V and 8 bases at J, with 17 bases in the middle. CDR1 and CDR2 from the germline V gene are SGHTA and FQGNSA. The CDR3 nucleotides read TGTGCCAGCATCGTAGGACTCAGGCAAGGCTACACCTTC. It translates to CASIVGLRQGYTF.

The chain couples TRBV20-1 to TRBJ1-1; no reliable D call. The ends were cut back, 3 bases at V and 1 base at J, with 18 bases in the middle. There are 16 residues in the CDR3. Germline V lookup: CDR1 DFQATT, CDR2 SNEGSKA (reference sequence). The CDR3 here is CSASQEPLLRNTEAFF. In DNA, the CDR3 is TGCAGTGCTAGCCAGGAACCTCTCCTAAGGAACACTGAAGCTTTCTTT.